This T cell receptor beta chain was identified in a study of cytomegalovirus exposure and HLA in healthy donors. In the study overall: Early on, a data release was issued that held roughly 86 million unique TCRs from HLA-typed donors. The study's findings and limits: Presence/absence analyses treated sequencing depth as roughly uniform across donors.

Researchers ran the PCR with 60 Vbeta and 13 Jbeta primers. The repertoire was sequenced with immunoSEQ multiplex PCR; TCRdb's copy has only in-frame clones and lacks some. Of about 160,000 clones listed, roughly 80% were seen once; the top ten hold about 1.3%. This clone was observed a single time. Its specificity is not known. The CDR3 sequence is 15 residues long. Trimming cost V 6 bases and J 4 bases, with 16 bases left between them. The germline gives CDR1 MNHNS, CDR2 SASEGT. The sequence was obtained from a young man in good health and CMV-seronegative. The chain is built from TRBV6-1 and TRBJ1-5; TRBD1 is a possible D gene (6 bases). Sequenced: PBMCs. This chain's CDR3 is CASRQGSTGNQPQHF. The DNA for the CDR3 is TGTGCCAGCAGACAGGGTTCTACGGGAAATCAGCCCCAGCATTTT.